In its sample, the clone carrying this T cell receptor beta chain was seen once. Its antigen is not known. This entry comes from a study of T cell repertoires in cytomegalovirus infection. Whole-study context: Carrying CMV and the relevant HLA type showed in public TCR beta signatures.

TCRdb independently ran MiXCR on the reads; one entry per CDR3 protein. The sample records approximately 470,000 distinct CDR3 sequences, approximately 46% being singletons. CDR3 length equals 14 residues. Germline V gene data show CDR1 as MDHEN and CDR2 as SYDVKM. Trimming stripped 7 bases from V and 5 bases from J, with 18 bases between. The study's findings and limits: In two of eight donors, the top clonotype was HLA-C-restricted CMV-specific. Frequencies of public TCR beta families were cumulated, and this identified carriers of CMV plus the relevant HLA.

The chain links TRBV28 to TRBJ2-7; weak D call: TRBD2 (7 bases). The sequences come from cultured PBMCs, collected from culture after CMV antigen stimulation. This TCR was sampled from a human donor in good health (CMV status not recorded). Some clones in this sample may be carry-over from other donors' samples. CDR3 sequence (DNA): TGTGCCAGCACTGAGGGGGGGGCTGCGCACGAGCAGTACTTC. The encoded protein is CASTEGGAAHEQYF.